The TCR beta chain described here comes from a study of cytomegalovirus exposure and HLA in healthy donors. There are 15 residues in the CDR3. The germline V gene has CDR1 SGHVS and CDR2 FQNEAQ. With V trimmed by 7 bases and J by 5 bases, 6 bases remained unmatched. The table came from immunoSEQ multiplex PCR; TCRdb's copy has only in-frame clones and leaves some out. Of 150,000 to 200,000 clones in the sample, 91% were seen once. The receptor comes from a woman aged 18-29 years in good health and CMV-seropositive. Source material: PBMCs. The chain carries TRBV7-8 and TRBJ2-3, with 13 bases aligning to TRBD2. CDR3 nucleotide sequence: TGTGCCAGCACCGAACTAGCGGGGGGGATAGATACGCAGTATTTT. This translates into CASTELAGGIDTQYF.